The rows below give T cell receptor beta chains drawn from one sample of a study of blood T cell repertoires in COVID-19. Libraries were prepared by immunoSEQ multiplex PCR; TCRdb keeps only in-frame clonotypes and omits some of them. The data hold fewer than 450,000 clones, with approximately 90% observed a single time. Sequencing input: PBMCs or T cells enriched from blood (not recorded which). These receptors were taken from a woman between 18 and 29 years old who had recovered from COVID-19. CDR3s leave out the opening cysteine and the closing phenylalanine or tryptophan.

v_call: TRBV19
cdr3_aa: ASSISGDSYNEQF

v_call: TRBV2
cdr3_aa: ASSVRGSDSPLH

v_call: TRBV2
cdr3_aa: ASSEGTANNQPQH

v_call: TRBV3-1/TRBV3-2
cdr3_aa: ASSPTSGGADTQY

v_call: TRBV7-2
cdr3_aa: ASSPIPVTSPNEQF

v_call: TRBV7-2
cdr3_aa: ASSPGTGERQPQH

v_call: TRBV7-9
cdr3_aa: ASSLGDREGTEAF

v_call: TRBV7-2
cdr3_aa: ASSFWGLETQY

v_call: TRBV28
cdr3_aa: ASSSGAPNTGELF

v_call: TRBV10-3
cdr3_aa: ATRTGGSYGYT

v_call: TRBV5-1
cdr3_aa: ASSLVGRGDTEAF

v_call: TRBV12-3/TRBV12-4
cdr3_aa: ASRYGTPDTQY

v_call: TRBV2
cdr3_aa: ASSEGQGQRQPQH

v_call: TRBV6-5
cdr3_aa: ASTSGQGGTGELF

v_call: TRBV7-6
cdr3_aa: ASRSSLGLQETQY

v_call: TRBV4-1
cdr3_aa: ASSQGANEQF

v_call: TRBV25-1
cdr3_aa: ASSDRAPFYEQY

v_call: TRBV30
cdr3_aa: AWSPTGDFEAF

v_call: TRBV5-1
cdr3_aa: ASSLGQGFLNTEAF

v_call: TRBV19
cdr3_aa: ASTGGGWNEKLF

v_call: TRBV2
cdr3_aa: ASSMDRGHFTEAF

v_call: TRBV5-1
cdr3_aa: ASSFPGLAGVNEQF

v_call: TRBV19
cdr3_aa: ASSTYREGYT

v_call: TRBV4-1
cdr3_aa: ASSPPAGGKDGYT

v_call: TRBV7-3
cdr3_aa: ASSLGQGPYNEQF

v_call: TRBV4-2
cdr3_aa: ASSQGETGELF

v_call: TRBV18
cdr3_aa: ASSSQGATQGEQF

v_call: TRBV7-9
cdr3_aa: ASSLAPGNGAF

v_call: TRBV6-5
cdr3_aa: ASSSIPTGEAF

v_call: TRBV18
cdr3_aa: ASSPLAGAAGELF

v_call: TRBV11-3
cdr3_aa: ASSLARTGAYNEQF

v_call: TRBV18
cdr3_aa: ASSPVPGETNEKLF

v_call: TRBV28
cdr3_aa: ASSPGHPNEQF

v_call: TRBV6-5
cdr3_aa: ASSLDRVGNTIY

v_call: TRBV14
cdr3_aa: ASSLTASQPQH

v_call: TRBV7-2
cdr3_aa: ASSLGSGQETQY

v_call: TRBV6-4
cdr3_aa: ASTPDKFNEKLF

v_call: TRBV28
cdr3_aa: ASSFRTGGRSPLH

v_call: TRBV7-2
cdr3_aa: ASSWTGSGGNQPQH

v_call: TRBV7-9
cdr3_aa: ASSLPSGRTDTQY

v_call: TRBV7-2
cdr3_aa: ASSLVSAGAAEKLF

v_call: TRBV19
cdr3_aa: ASSPSLSNTEAF

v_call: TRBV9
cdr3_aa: ASSVEGTGGYEQY

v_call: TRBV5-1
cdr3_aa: ASSRWDRGTDTQY

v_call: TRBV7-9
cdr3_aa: ASARWGSGIQETQY

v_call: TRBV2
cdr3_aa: ASAAGSNNEKLF

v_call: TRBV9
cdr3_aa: ASSDYRGLNTEAF

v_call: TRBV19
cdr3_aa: ASSVQGISEAF

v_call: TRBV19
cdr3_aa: ASSIGGQKNSPLH

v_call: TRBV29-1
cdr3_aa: SALSGDYEQY